This section outlines one T cell receptor (beta chain) sequence together with its context. This sample includes further DNA sequences coding for the same CDR3. As originally analysed: As immunoSEQ supplied junction-only sequences (without quality scores), filtering differed. This table comes from immunoSEQ multiplex PCR, and its TCRdb copy is limited to in-frame clones, with some not included. The V and J calls and the clone size are those of that table, but D and trimming were determined from the DNA. Here the sample spans around 2,000,000 clones, around 96% being singletons. The source of the sample is a study of shared clonotypes between healthy human individuals. CDR1 and CDR2 (germline): LNHDA, SQIVND (reference sequence). V was trimmed by 5 bases and J by 0 bases, leaving 11 bases between them. The CDR3 totals 15 residues. CD45RO-negative CD8 cells positively selected for CCR7 made up the naive population, which excluded terminally differentiated effector memory CD45RA+ cells.

Sequencing was done on a sample of naive CD8+ T cells sorted from blood. The J gene is TRBJ1-5, the V gene TRBV19, with D hard to call. This sequence originates from a man between 18 and 29 years old in good health. The CDR3 DNA reads as TGTGCCAGTAGTTTGGACCTTGATAGCAATCAGCCCCAGCATTTT. Residues: CASSLDLDSNQPQHF.